This TCR beta chain was sequenced for a study of vaccination and CD4 T cells after COVID-19. Cultured CD4+ T cell DNA was sequenced using the Oncomine TCR Beta short-read assay. TCRdb independently ran MiXCR on the PCR reads; one entry per CDR3 protein. Of around 16,000 distinct CDR3 sequences listed, 36% were seen once; the top ten hold 23%. In germline, CDR1 is LGHNT, CDR2 FRNRAP. There are 15 residues in the CDR3. V lost 5 bases, J lost 0 bases, and 4 bases stayed unmatched. Turning to this clonotype: Its antigen is unknown.

Treatment given: roughly 11-day PBMC culture with coronavirus spike peptide pools or control peptides (ViraFEST assay). This clonotype was obtained from a human donor who received a COVID-19 vaccine. V is TRBV12-5 and J is TRBJ2-3; TRBD1 agrees at 8 bases. The material sequenced was CD4+ T cells from blood, cultured in vitro, taken before SARS-CoV-2 vaccination. As DNA, the CDR3 is TGTGCTAGTGGTACGGGACAGGTTAGCACAGATACGCAGTATTTT. Its protein is CASGTGQVSTDTQYF. Full variable domain (remainder filled in from reference TRBV12-5 and TRBJ2-3): DARVTQTPRHKVTEMGQEVTMRCQPILGHNTVFWYRQTMMQGLELLAYFRNRAPLDDSGMPKDRFSAEMPDATLATLKIQPSEPRDSAVYFCASGTGQVSTDTQYFGPGTRLTVL.